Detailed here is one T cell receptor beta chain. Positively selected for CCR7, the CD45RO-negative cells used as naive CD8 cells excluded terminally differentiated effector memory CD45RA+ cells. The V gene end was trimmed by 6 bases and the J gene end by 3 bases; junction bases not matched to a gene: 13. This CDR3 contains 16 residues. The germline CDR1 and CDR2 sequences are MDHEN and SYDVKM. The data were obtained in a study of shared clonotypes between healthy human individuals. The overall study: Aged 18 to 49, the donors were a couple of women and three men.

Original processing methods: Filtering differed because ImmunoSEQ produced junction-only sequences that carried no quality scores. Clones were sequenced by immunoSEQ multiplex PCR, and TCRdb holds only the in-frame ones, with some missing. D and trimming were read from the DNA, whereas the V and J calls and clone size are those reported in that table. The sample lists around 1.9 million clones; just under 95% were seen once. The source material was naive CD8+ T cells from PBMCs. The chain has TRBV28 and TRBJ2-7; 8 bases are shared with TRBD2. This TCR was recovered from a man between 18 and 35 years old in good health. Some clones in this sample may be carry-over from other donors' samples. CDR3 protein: CASSYPAGAEGYEQYF. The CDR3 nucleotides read TGTGCCAGCAGCTATCCAGCGGGAGCGGAAGGCTACGAGCAGTACTTC. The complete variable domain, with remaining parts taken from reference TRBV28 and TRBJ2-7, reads DVKVTQSSRYLVKRTGEKVFLECVQDMDHENMFWYRQDPGLGLRLIYFSYDVKMKEKGDIPEGYSVSREKKERFSLILESASTNQTSMYLCASSYPAGAEGYEQYFGPGTRLTVT.